This TCR beta chain emerged from a study of a mutant IDH1 vaccine in newly diagnosed glioma (dated by TCRdb to the early 2020s). With regard to the full study: Vaccination was initiated 4-6 weeks after radiotherapy alone, or concurrently with temozolomide cycles in the chemotherapy-containing groups. Of the roughly 32 patients who were treated, about 62% were male and approximately 40% were female, and the mean age was roughly 40 years. Prior to enrollment, patients had been given standard therapy consisting of radiotherapy alone, temozolomide alone, or radiochemotherapy with temozolomide, with the combination given to most patients. Visit V12 was the week-35 safety follow-up and visit V13 was the week-47 end of study. Peripheral blood was collected at six visits: V03 (baseline), V05, V07, V10, V12 and V13. For exploratory analyses, longitudinal TCRB deep sequencing was carried out in more than 20 treated patients wherever samples were available.

On the study overall, not on this receptor specifically: Changes in the top peripheral T cell clonotypes picked up by TCRB sequencing did not appear to be linked to pseudoprogression. It was noted by the authors that analyses of patient blood samples could not be reproduced owing to sample limitations. Vaccine-induced immune responses across multiple MHC alleles were detected in approximately 93% of patients. Availability determined which PBMC samples were chosen for TCRB deep sequencing.

Receptors were amplified or captured by the immunoSEQ multiplex PCR assay. Rearranged TCR beta chain sequences were amplified using the hsTCRB Kit according to the manufacturer's protocol. Sequencing of TCRB libraries was carried out on an Illumina MiSeq. Per the source publication's procedure: Demultiplexing, trimming and gene mapping were performed with the kit vendor's proprietary platform. The table was pulled from immuneACCESS by TCRdb, which kept in-frame rearrangements only. Such tables lose some clones; where checked, under half of the loss comes from unresolved V genes, and the rest has no known cause. That table supplies the V and J calls and clone size; D and trimming were determined from the DNA. Across this sample there are about 24,000 clones, with roughly 80% seen only once. The ten top clones hold 3.8% of the sample. The sample's time point label is to be understood as: week 47, end of study. Each vaccine dose, consisting of 300 ug of a 20-mer mutant IDH1 peptide in Montanide, was administered subcutaneously with topical imiquimod. Patients received eight vaccinations in weeks 1, 3, 5, 7, 11, 15, 19 and 23, corresponding to visits V03 through V10. Newly diagnosed WHO grade 3 or 4 IDH1-mutant astrocytomas showing loss of nuclear ATRX were present in the donors. The samples were drawn from NOA16, a multicentre, single-arm, open-label phase I trial in Germany that tested a mutant IDH1 peptide vaccine in humans for the first time. Genomic DNA for TCRB sequencing was extracted from EDTA blood using the DNeasy Blood and Tissue Kit.

V gives up 2 bases and J gives up 1 base, and the segment between their germline ends measures 9 bases. The germline V gene encodes CDR1 SNHLY and CDR2 FYNNEI. The CDR3 spans 14 residues, from the cysteine through the phenylalanine. The read is trimmed to its CDR3 DNA, 42 bases read in frame from base 1. Points on this clone: Its antigen target is currently unknown. Base quality data are lacking; no much larger clone is found one base away.

This receptor was obtained from a man aged 40-49 years with glioma. Some clones in this sample may be carry-over from other donors' samples. The starting material was PBMCs, obtained from a glioma patient whose treatment included an IDH1 peptide vaccine. Recombination linked TRBV2 to TRBJ2-7; TRBD1 is possibly the D segment (6 matching bases). The DNA is as follows: TGTGCCAGCAGTGAACTACAGGGTTCCTACGAGCAGTACTTC. It encodes CASSELQGSYEQYF.